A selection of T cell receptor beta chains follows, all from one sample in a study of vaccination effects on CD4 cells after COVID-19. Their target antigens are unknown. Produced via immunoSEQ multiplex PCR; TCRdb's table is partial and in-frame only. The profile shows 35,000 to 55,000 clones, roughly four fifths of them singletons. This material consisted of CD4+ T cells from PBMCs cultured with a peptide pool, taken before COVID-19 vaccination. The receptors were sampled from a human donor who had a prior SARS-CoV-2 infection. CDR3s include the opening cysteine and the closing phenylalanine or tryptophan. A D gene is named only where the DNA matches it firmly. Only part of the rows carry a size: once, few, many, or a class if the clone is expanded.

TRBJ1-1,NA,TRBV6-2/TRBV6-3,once,CASSYLGNTEAFF,TGTGCCAGCAGTTACCTAGGGAACACTGAAGCTTTCTTT
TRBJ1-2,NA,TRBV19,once,CASSTRQAWGYTF,TGTGCCAGTAGCACTCGACAGGCATGGGGCTACACCTTC
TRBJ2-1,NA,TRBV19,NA,CASRDGQTYNEQFF,TGTGCCAGTAGGGACGGACAGACCTACAATGAGCAGTTCTTC
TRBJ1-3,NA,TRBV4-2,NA,CASSQMVLTGNTIYF,TGTGCCAGCAGCCAGATGGTGCTAACTGGAAACACCATATATTTT
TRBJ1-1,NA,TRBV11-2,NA,CASSVNRDFSEAFF,TGTGCCAGCAGCGTCAACAGGGATTTCTCCGAAGCTTTCTTT
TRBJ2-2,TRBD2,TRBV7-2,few,CASSKRGLANTGELFF,TGTGCCAGCAGCAAACGGGGACTAGCAAACACCGGGGAGCTGTTTTTT
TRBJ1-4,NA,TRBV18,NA,CASSPPPLKEKLFF,TGTGCCAGCTCGCCTCCGCCACTAAAAGAAAAACTGTTTTTT
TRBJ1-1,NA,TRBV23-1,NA,CASTNKGRNTEAFF,TGCGCCAGCACTAACAAAGGTAGGAACACTGAAGCTTTCTTT
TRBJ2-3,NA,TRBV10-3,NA,CAISDWVKDTQYF,TGTGCCATCAGTGATTGGGTAAAGGATACGCAGTATTTT
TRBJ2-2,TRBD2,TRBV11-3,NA,CASSLDGGRNTGELFF,TGTGCCAGCAGCTTAGACGGCGGGAGGAACACCGGGGAGCTGTTTTTT
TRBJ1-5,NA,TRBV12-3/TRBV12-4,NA,CASSFQGQPQHF,TGTGCCAGCAGTTTTCAGGGGCAGCCCCAGCATTTT
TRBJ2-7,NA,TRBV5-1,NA,CASSLAGGHSYEQYF,TGCGCCAGCAGCTTGGCTGGGGGGCACTCCTACGAGCAGTACTTC
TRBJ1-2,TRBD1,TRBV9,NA,CASSVEPTGDSYYTF,TGTGCCAGCAGCGTAGAACCAACAGGGGATAGTTACTACACCTTC
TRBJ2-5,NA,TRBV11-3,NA,CASSPGGSQETQYF,TGTGCCAGCAGCCCAGGCGGGTCCCAAGAGACCCAGTACTTC
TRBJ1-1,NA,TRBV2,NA,CASIRDWPVGLGTEAFF,TGTGCCAGCATTCGCGATTGGCCAGTAGGGTTAGGGACTGAAGCTTTCTTT
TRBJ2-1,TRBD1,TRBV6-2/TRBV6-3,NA,CASSSYGQVLSYNEQFF,TGTGCCAGCAGTTCTTATGGACAGGTTCTATCCTACAATGAGCAGTTCTTC
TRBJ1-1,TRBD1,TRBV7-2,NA,CASSLQGATEAFF,TGTGCCAGCAGCCTTCAGGGGGCCACTGAAGCTTTCTTT
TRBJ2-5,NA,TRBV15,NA,CATSRDIGSQTQYF,TGTGCCACCAGCAGAGATATAGGTTCCCAGACCCAGTACTTC
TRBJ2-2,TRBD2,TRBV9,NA,CASSVAGLAGANTGELFF,TGTGCCAGCAGCGTAGCCGGACTAGCGGGAGCGAACACCGGGGAGCTGTTTTTT
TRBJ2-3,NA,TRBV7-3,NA,CASSPQQSLTQYF,TGTGCCAGCAGCCCCCAACAGTCCTTAACGCAGTATTTT
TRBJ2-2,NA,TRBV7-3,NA,CASSSSTPANTGELFF,TGTGCCAGCAGCTCCTCGACACCCGCGAACACCGGGGAGCTGTTTTTT
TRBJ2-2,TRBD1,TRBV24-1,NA,CATSDAGTGGLTGELFF,TGTGCCACCAGTGATGCCGGGACAGGGGGCTTGACCGGGGAGCTGTTTTTT